This TCR beta chain was sequenced during a study of T cells in Graves' hyperthyroidism and ophthalmopathy. The TCR beta CDR3 regions underwent amplification using RNA transcripts as the source. Using the HTBI primer set, a first-round RT-PCR was run on the TCR CDR3. TCRdb passed the multiplex PCR reads through MiXCR, listing each CDR3 protein once. This table has roughly 380,000 distinct CDR3 sequences, roughly 14% appearing once. V lost 0 bases to trimming and J lost 0 bases, with 10 bases between them. This CDR3 contains 15 residues. Per germline, CDR1 SGHKS and CDR2 YYEKEE (reference sequence). The chain has TRBV5-5 and TRBJ2-7; D unresolved. This clonotype was obtained from a woman aged 55-69 years with Graves' hyperthyroidism. The sequencing input was blood. CDR3: CASSLVVVGSYEQYF. CDR3 in DNA: TGTGCCAGCAGCTTGGTCGTCGTGGGCTCCTACGAGCAGTACTTC.